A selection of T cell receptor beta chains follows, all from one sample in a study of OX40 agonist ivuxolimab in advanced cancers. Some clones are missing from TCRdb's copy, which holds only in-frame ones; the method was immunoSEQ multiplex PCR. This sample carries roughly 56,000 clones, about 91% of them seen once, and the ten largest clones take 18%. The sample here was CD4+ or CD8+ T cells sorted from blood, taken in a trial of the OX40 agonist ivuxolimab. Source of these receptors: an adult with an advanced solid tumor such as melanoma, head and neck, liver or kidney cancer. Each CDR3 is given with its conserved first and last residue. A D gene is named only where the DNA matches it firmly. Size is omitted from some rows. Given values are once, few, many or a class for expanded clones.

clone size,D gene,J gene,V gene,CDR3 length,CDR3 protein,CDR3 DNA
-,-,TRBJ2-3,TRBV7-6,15,CASSLVGASTDTQYF,TGTGCCAGCAGCTTAGTTGGGGCTAGCACAGATACGCAGTATTTT
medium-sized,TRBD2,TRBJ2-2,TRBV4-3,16,CASSPGLGGNTGELFF,TGCGCCAGCAGCCCCGGACTAGGAGGAAACACCGGGGAGCTGTTTTTT
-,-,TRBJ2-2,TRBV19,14,CATGSGRGTGELFF,TGTGCCACTGGTAGCGGACGGGGCACCGGGGAGCTGTTTTTT
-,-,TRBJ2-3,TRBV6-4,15,CASSDAAGNTDTQYF,TGTGCCAGCAGTGACGCGGCGGGAAACACAGATACGCAGTATTTT
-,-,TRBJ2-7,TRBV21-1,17,CASSKAGTSGSVYEQYF,TGTGCCAGCAGCAAAGCCGGGACTAGCGGGAGTGTCTACGAGCAGTACTTC
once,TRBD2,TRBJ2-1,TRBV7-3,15,CASSLGTSSYNEQFF,TGTGCCAGCAGCTTAGGGACTAGCAGCTACAATGAGCAGTTCTTC
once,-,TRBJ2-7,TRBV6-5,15,CASSATEVAAYEQYF,TGTGCCAGCAGCGCGACGGAGGTGGCTGCCTACGAGCAGTACTTC
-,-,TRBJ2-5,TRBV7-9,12,CASSLAEETQYF,TGTGCCAGCAGCTTAGCGGAAGAGACCCAGTACTTC
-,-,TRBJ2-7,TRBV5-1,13,CASSLDSKNEQYF,TGCGCCAGCAGCTTGGACAGCAAAAACGAGCAGTACTTC
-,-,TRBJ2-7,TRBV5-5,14,CASSMVLAPYEQYF,TGTGCCAGCAGCATGGTCCTAGCGCCGTACGAGCAGTACTTC
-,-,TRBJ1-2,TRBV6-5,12,CAGWAGNYGYTF,TGTGCCGGATGGGCTGGTAACTATGGCTACACCTTC
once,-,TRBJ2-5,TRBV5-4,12,CASSLDTGTQYF,TGTGCCAGCAGCTTGGATACGGGGACCCAGTACTTC
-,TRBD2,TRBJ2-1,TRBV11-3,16,CASSQTAAGGDNEQFF,TGTGCCAGCAGCCAGACGGCAGCGGGGGGAGACAATGAGCAGTTCTTC
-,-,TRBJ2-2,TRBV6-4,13,CASSGTNTGELFF,TGTGCCAGCAGTGGGACAAACACCGGGGAGCTGTTTTTT
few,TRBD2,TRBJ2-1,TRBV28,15,CASRTTSGTYNEQFF,TGTGCCAGCAGAACTACTAGCGGTACCTACAATGAGCAGTTCTTC